This T cell receptor beta chain is from a study of neurological immune-mediated disorders. Study-level findings and limits: Clinical and MRI features did not associate with the cluster found in multiple sclerosis patients.

The germline CDR1 and CDR2 sequences are SGHTA and FQGNSA. V shed 7 bases and J shed 11 bases, with 23 bases lying between them. The CDR3 length is 15 residues. To note about this clonotype: Its target is not known.

TCRdb called the 5' RACE reads again in MiXCR, with one record for every CDR3 protein. The sample lists roughly 45,000 distinct CDR3 sequences; 3% were seen once. Material: PBMCs. This TCR was sampled from a woman in her fifties or sixties with multiple sclerosis. The chain couples TRBV7-2 to TRBJ2-2, with D perhaps matching TRBD2 (7 bases). CDR3 nucleotide sequence: TGTGCCAGCACTCGGGGGCTCCGTGCGGGGGCCGAGCTGTTTTTT. Translation: CASTRGLRAGAELFF.